The 13 T cell receptor beta chains presented below share a single source sample, sequenced in a study of OX40 agonist ivuxolimab in advanced cancers. The repertoire was sequenced with immunoSEQ multiplex PCR; TCRdb's copy has only in-frame clones and lacks some. The profile shows about 16,000 clones, about 80% of them singletons. The sequencing used CD4+ or CD8+ T cells sorted from blood, collected in a trial of the OX40 agonist ivuxolimab. All receptors come from an adult with an advanced solid tumor such as melanoma, head and neck, liver or kidney cancer.

The genes are TRBV7-2 and TRBJ1-2; weak D call: TRBD1 (5 bases). V was cut by 5 bases and J by 4 bases, with 11 bases left in between. Germline CDR1 is SGHTA and CDR2 is FQGNSA. CDR3 length equals 13 residues. The CDR3 nucleotides are TGTGCCAGCAGCCGGGGACCCAGCTATGGCTACACCTTC. It encodes CASSRGPSYGYTF. The whole variable domain, filled in from reference TRBV7-2 and TRBJ1-2, reads GAGVSQSPSNKVTEKGKDVELRCDPISGHTALYWYRQSLGQGLEFLIYFQGNSAPDKSGLPSDRFSAERTGGSVSTLTIQRTQQEDSAVYLCASSRGPSYGYTFGSGTRLTVV.

The rearrangement links TRBV25-1 to TRBJ2-3; 16 bases match TRBD2. Per the germline V gene, CDR1 is MGHDK and CDR2 is SYGVNS. The CDR3 runs 16 residues. Trimming took 3 bases from V and 6 from J; bases not matched to a gene: 3. The chain's CDR3 is CASSDKGLAGGDTQYF. The DNA of the CDR3 is TGTGCCAGCAGTGACAAGGGACTAGCGGGAGGGGATACGCAGTATTTT.

This clone has a single count. The chain uses TRBV6-4 and TRBJ2-3; 8 bases map to TRBD2. The V gene's germline CDR1 is MRHNA and CDR2 SNTAGT. CDR3 length equals 14 residues. V lost 4 bases to trimming and J lost 4 bases; unmatched junction nucleotides: 4. The CDR3 sequence: CASSALAGADTQYF. The CDR3 nucleotides read TGTGCCAGCAGTGCGCTAGCGGGTGCAGATACGCAGTATTTT.

By frequency in the sample, this clone is medium-sized. This sequence joins TRBV5-6 and TRBJ1-5; possible D gene TRBD1, 6 bases. Trimming took off 4 bases at V and 6 bases at J, with 14 bases between the two ends. This CDR3 spans 14 amino acids. Germline assignment: CDR1 SGHDT and CDR2 YYEEEE. CDR3 in DNA: TGTGCCAGCAGCGAGGGGGGCTTCGGTCAGCCCCAGCATTTT. It codes for CASSEGGFGQPQHF.

The chain joins TRBV27 to TRBJ2-2, with 13 positions matching TRBD2. The V segment lost 5 bases and the J segment 8 bases; nucleotides outside the gene matches: 5. CDR3 size: 15 residues. Germline CDR1 is MNHEY and CDR2 is SMNVEV (reference sequence). CDR3 bases: TGTGCCAGCAGTCCCCGGACTAGCGGGAGTGGGGAGCTGTTTTTT. Translated: CASSPRTSGSGELFF.

The rearrangement joins TRBV28 to TRBJ1-1; the D gene is possibly TRBD1 (6 bases). This CDR3 region has 14 residues. The germline CDR1 and CDR2 sequences are MDHEN and SYDVKM. Trimming stripped 8 bases from V and 6 bases from J, with 19 bases between. CDR3 DNA sequence: TGTGCCAGCTTCAACCAACAGGGTCTCGCTGAAGCTTTCTTT. It translates to CASFNQQGLAEAFF.

This chain joins TRBV6-5 and TRBJ2-5, with 10 bases fitting TRBD2. Germline CDR1 reads MNHEY; CDR2 reads SVGAGI. The V and J ends lost 2 bases and 2 bases, in that order; junction bases with no gene match: 5. This CDR3 region has 16 residues. The CDR3 DNA follows: TGTGCCAGCAGTTACCGGCCTAGCGGGGGACAAGAGACCCAGTACTTC. This sequence encodes CASSYRPSGGQETQYF.

The V and J genes are TRBV7-9 and TRBJ2-7; TRBD1 matches at 8 bases. The V segment lost 1 base and the J segment 2 bases; nucleotides outside the gene matches: 4. This CDR3 has 15 amino acids. The germline V gene encodes CDR1 SEHNR and CDR2 FQNEAQ (reference sequence). CDR3 coding DNA: TGTGCCAGCAGCTTAGGACAGGGGTTAACCTACGAGCAGTACTTC. Translation gives CASSLGQGLTYEQYF.

The chain has TRBV11-2 and TRBJ2-2, with D possibly being TRBD1 (6 bases). Trimming took 4 bases from V and 4 from J, leaving 10 bases between them. The CDR3 runs to 14 residues. CDR1 and CDR2 from the germline V gene are SGHAT and FQNNGV. CDR3 sequence (DNA): TGTGCCAGCAGCTCGACAGGCCCCACCGGGGAGCTGTTTTTT. Residues: CASSSTGPTGELFF.

The rearrangement links TRBV27 to TRBJ1-1; a possible D gene is TRBD1 (5 bases). In germline, CDR1 is MNHEY, CDR2 SMNVEV (reference sequence). This CDR3 is built from 14 residues. V lost 6 bases and J 4 bases, leaving 15 bases between the germline ends. CDR3 amino acids: CASRGLQVSTEAFF. The CDR3 DNA sequence: TGTGCCAGCAGGGGCTTACAGGTCTCCACTGAAGCTTTCTTT.

The chain links TRBV9 to TRBJ1-1; D is unresolved. Trimming pared 5 bases from V and 0 bases from J, leaving 17 bases between. The CDR3 is 16 amino acids. The germline CDR1 and CDR2 sequences are SGDLS and YYNGEE. The CDR3, as DNA: TGTGCCAGCAGGAAAGGGATAAGCAGCTTGAACACTGAAGCTTTCTTT. As protein: CASRKGISSLNTEAFF.

V and J are TRBV11-3 and TRBJ2-7; 10 bases map to TRBD2. The CDR3 is 13 amino acids. Germline V CDR1 and CDR2: SGHNT, YENEEA. V shed 4 bases and J 3 bases; nucleotides not matched to a gene: 0. Written as DNA, the CDR3 is TGTGCCAGCAGCTCTAGCGGGAGCTACGAGCAGTACTTC. It encodes CASSSSGSYEQYF.

This sequence joins TRBV6-6 and TRBJ2-1, with D possibly TRBD2 on 5 matching bases. CDR3 size: 11 residues. The germline CDR1 and CDR2 sequences are MNHNY and SVGAGI (reference sequence). The ends were cut back, 10 bases at V and 3 bases at J, with 7 bases in the middle. The CDR3 loop is CATGGYNEQFF. CDR3 DNA sequence: TGTGCCACCGGAGGCTACAATGAGCAGTTCTTC.